The source of this TCR beta chain is a study of shared clonotypes between healthy human individuals. Overall study: Participating donors consisted of a couple of women and a few men aged 18 to 49.

The team ran DNA from unsorted PBMCs on ten immunoSEQ deep assay plates for sequencing. The table came from immunoSEQ multiplex PCR; TCRdb's copy has only in-frame clones and leaves some out. The data show a few hundred thousand clones, with 65% to 80% seen just once and around 12% held by the top ten. Donation came from healthy HIV-negative adults that had no recent acute infections or vaccinations. Only Caucasian adults living in Nashville, Tennessee made up the donor group. Trimming removed 3 bases from V and 8 bases from J; junction bases left unmatched: 12. The CDR3 is 16 amino acids. CDR1 and CDR2 (germline): MNHEY, SVGAGI.

The sequence derives from a woman in her 40s in good health. Some clones in this sample may be carry-over from other donors' samples. Sample: PBMCs. The J gene is TRBJ2-1, the V gene TRBV6-5, with TRBD2 matching over 8 bases. The DNA for the CDR3 is TGTGCCAGCAGTTATCAACAAGCGGGAGCAGGGGATGAGCAGTTCTTC. Translated, it gives CASSYQQAGAGDEQFF.